This T cell receptor beta chain was recovered during a study of early T cells in non-severe SARS-CoV-2 infection. Study summary: Sequenced material consisted of bulk RNA (from unsorted whole blood), and chains were unpaired. Findings and limits, study-wide: Private and CD4 specificities were missed by VDJdb matching, skewed to anti-spike CD8.

Germline values: CDR1 DFQATT, CDR2 SNEGSKA (reference sequence). The CDR3 consists of 13 residues. Trimming cost V 2 bases and J 0 bases, with 6 bases left between them. As part of library construction, unique molecular identifiers were attached to individual cDNA molecules. MiXCR, applied by TCRdb to the 5' RACE reads, yields one record per CDR3 protein. The table shows 85,000 to 100,000 distinct CDR3 sequences, with 16% occurring only once. A word on this clonotype: Its antigen remains unknown.

The starting material was whole blood, obtained at baseline. The genes are TRBV20-1 and TRBJ2-3; D not certain. The clonotype comes from an adult who was a healthcare worker with PCR-confirmed SARS-CoV-2 infection or an uninfected control (not recorded which). The chain's CDR3 is CSARIDSTDTQYF. In DNA form, the CDR3 reads TGCAGTGCTAGAATTGACAGCACAGATACGCAGTATTTT.